These 17 T cell receptor beta chains were all obtained from the same sample, sequenced in a study of blood T cell repertoires in COVID-19. This table comes from immunoSEQ multiplex PCR, and its TCRdb copy is limited to in-frame clones, with some not included. This sample has more than 450,000 clones, with about nine tenths found just once. Sequencing was carried out using PBMCs or T cells enriched from blood (not recorded which). These receptors all come from a woman under 30 who had recovered from COVID-19.

This chain uses TRBV30 with TRBJ1-6; a possible D gene is TRBD1 (5 bases). The germline V and J ends were trimmed by 0 bases and 0 bases, with 15 bases remaining between them. The V gene's germline CDR1 is GTSNPN and CDR2 SVGIG (reference sequence). CDR3 length equals 18 residues. This CDR3 reads CAWSVGITGSSYNSPLHF. The CDR3 DNA is TGTGCCTGGAGTGTAGGAATTACAGGCAGCTCCTATAATTCACCCCTCCACTTT.

The chain has TRBV5-1 and TRBJ2-5, with D perhaps TRBD2 (5 bases). The V end lost 9 bases, the J end lost 4 bases, and 19 bases lay between the germline ends. The CDR3 has 14 amino acids. Per the germline V gene, CDR1 is SGHRS and CDR2 is YFSETQ. This chain's CDR3 is CATSYEGVGETQYF. The CDR3 DNA reads TGCGCCACCAGTTATGAGGGCGTCGGAGAGACCCAGTACTTC.

The rearrangement joins TRBV30 to TRBJ1-2; TRBD1 is a possible D gene (5 bases). The length of the CDR3 is 12 residues. Per germline, CDR1 GTSNPN and CDR2 SVGIG (reference sequence). The V and J ends lost 4 bases and 8 bases respectively, with 14 bases between them. The CDR3 DNA follows: TGTGCCTGGAAGGTTGAAGGGGCCGGCTACACCTTC. Residues: CAWKVEGAGYTF.

This sequence joins TRBV5-1 and TRBJ1-1; no clear D. The V end lost 5 bases, the J end lost 2 bases, and 10 bases lay between the germline ends. Germline assignment: CDR1 SGHRS and CDR2 YFSETQ. This CDR3 contains 13 residues. CDR3 protein: CASRSTSNTEAFF. The CDR3 DNA reads TGCGCCAGCAGGAGTACTTCTAACACTGAAGCTTTCTTT.

J is TRBJ1-2 and V is TRBV9; 10 nucleotides align to TRBD1. The trim removed 4 bases at V and 5 bases at J, leaving 8 bases unmatched. The V gene's germline CDR1 is SGDLS and CDR2 YYNGEE. This CDR3 comprises 15 residues. CDR3 in DNA: TGTGCCAGCAGCAACGGACAGGGGGGAGGGTATGGCTACACCTTC. As protein: CASSNGQGGGYGYTF.

The chain is built from TRBV18 and TRBJ1-5, with 8 nucleotides matching TRBD1. This CDR3 is built from 19 residues. J was trimmed by 3 bases and V by 3 bases; bases with no gene match: 16. CDR1 KGHSH and CDR2 LQKENI come from the germline V gene. In DNA form, the CDR3 reads TGTGCCAGCTCACCGATGCCAGGGGGCGGTAAATTATTCAATCAGCCCCAGCATTTT. Amino acids: CASSPMPGGGKLFNQPQHF.

This clone was detected a few times. The J gene is TRBJ1-6, the V gene TRBV11-2, with D perhaps TRBD1 (6 bases). The ends were cut back, 4 bases at V and 7 bases at J, with 14 bases in the middle. CDR1 SGHAT and CDR2 FQNNGV come from the germline V gene. This CDR3 is 15 amino acids long. CDR3 amino acids: CASSSWRGANSPLHF. In DNA, the CDR3 is TGTGCCAGCAGCTCTTGGCGGGGGGCGAATTCACCCCTCCACTTT.

Here the CDR3 DNA reads TGTGCCAGCAGCTTGGTCCCCGGCCGGGAACACAATGAGCAGTTCTTC. It translates to CASSLVPGREHNEQFF. This chain uses TRBV5-6 with TRBJ2-1; the D gene is possibly TRBD2 (5 bases). The CDR3 is made up of 16 amino acids. V gave up 0 bases and J gave up 5 bases, with 15 bases separating them. Germline loops: CDR1 SGHDT, CDR2 YYEEEE.

The chain couples TRBV5-1 to TRBJ1-3; D ambiguous. The CDR3 is 16 residues long. Germline V gene data show CDR1 as SGHRS and CDR2 as YFSETQ. The ends were cut back, 0 bases at V and 0 bases at J, with 10 bases in the middle. CDR3 coding DNA: TGCGCCAGCAGCTTGGATGGGGAGAGCTCTGGAAACACCATATATTTT. The encoded protein is CASSLDGESSGNTIYF.

The CDR3 DNA is TGCAGCGTTGAAGCCCGGGACAGAGACTACGAGCAGTACTTC. It translates to CSVEARDRDYEQYF. The chain couples TRBV29-1 to TRBJ2-7; TRBD1 matches 7 bases. In germline, CDR1 is SQVTM, CDR2 ANQGSEA. V lost 1 base, J lost 3 bases, and 6 bases stayed unmatched. This CDR3 has 14 residues.

This clone was seen only once. The chain is built from TRBV6-5 and TRBJ2-7; 7 bases agree with TRBD1. CDR3 length: 13 amino acids. Per the germline V gene, CDR1 is MNHEY and CDR2 is SVGAGI. J gave up 13 bases and V 0 bases, and 9 bases lay outside the gene matches. The CDR3 region has the DNA TGTGCCAGCAGTTACTCGATAATGGACAGGAGATACTTC. Encoded protein: CASSYSIMDRRYF.

This rearrangement joins TRBV7-9 to TRBJ2-2; possible D gene TRBD1, 6 bases. This CDR3 contains 15 residues. Germline lookup yields CDR1 SEHNR and CDR2 FQNEAQ (reference sequence). Deletions cut 1 base from V and 4 bases from J, with 10 bases between. The CDR3 loop reads CASSLGVGGTGELFF. CDR3 nucleotide sequence: TGTGCCAGCAGCTTAGGCGTAGGGGGCACCGGGGAGCTGTTTTTT.

V gene TRBV2 combines with J gene TRBJ1-1, with TRBD1 as a possible D gene (5 bases). The germline V gene has CDR1 SNHLY and CDR2 FYNNEI. Trimming pared 7 bases from V and 7 bases from J, leaving 16 bases between. The CDR3 is made up of 13 amino acids. In DNA form, the CDR3 reads TGTGCCAGCAAGCAGGGTAGTGTAGGTGAAGCTTTCTTT. Translating gives CASKQGSVGEAFF.

The chain joins TRBV2 to TRBJ2-3; no clear D. Germline values: CDR1 SNHLY, CDR2 FYNNEI. The CDR3 is 11 amino acids. Trimming took 6 bases from V and 6 from J, leaving 7 bases between them. CDR3 amino acids: CASSGWDTQYF. DNA of the CDR3: TGTGCCAGCAGCGGGTGGGATACGCAGTATTTT.

The genes are TRBV12-3 or TRBV12-4 and TRBJ1-2; TRBD1 might be the D (5 bases). Trimming removed 2 bases at V and 8 bases at J, with 9 bases between. This CDR3 is 12 amino acids long. CDR3 coding DNA: TGTGCCAGCAGTTTATGGGGCGAAGGCTACACCTTC. Its protein product is CASSLWGEGYTF.

The V and J genes are TRBV10-1 and TRBJ2-7; D gene ambiguous. CDR1 WNHNN and CDR2 SYGVQD come from the germline V gene (reference sequence). Trimming removed 0 bases from V and 1 base from J, with 7 bases in between. This CDR3 has 14 amino acids. CDR3 loop: CASSESTESYEQYF. In nucleotides, the CDR3 is TGCGCCAGCAGTGAGTCCACGGAGTCCTACGAGCAGTACTTC.

This chain uses TRBV30 with TRBJ1-5; the D is unclear. This CDR3 has 11 amino acids. Germline CDR1 reads GTSNPN; CDR2 reads SVGIG (reference sequence). V was pared by 7 bases and J by 5 bases, with 9 bases between. The CDR3 region has the DNA TGTGCCTCCGGCGGCGATCAGCCCCAGCATTTT. It specifies CASGGDQPQHF. The full variable domain, in which reference TRBV30 and TRBJ1-5 provide the parts outside the CDR3, is SQTIHQWPATLVQPVGSPLSLECTVEGTSNPNLYWYRQAAGRGLQLLFYSVGIGQISSEVPQNLSASRPQDRQFILSSKKLLLSDSGFYLCASGGDQPQHFGDGTRLSIL.